This T cell receptor (beta chain) was sequenced in a study of cytotoxic CD8 clonotypes in ibrutinib-treated CLL. Turning to the study itself: The cohort had around 10 relapsed/refractory and some 16 treatment-naive patients, some 17 IGHV unmutated.

Of note for this clone: The antigen is undetermined.

The CDR3 covers 14 residues. Germline CDR1 SGHTA, CDR2 FQGNSA. V gave up 4 bases and J gave up 9 bases; unmatched junction bases: 3. Notes on the study in general: Progressing patients had sampling times that differed from those of sustained-remission patients. Clonality measured at baseline exceeded age-matched healthy donors, tracking circulating CD8+ T-cell counts.

Assay: immunoSEQ multiplex PCR; the TCRdb copy retains only in-frame clones and omits some. The sample contains 200,000 to 250,000 clones, 70% of which appear only once. PBMCs that had been cryopreserved were the source of 1.5 to 2.5 micrograms of genomic DNA for TCR beta libraries. The chain carries TRBV7-2 and TRBJ2-3; TRBD2 aligns across 14 bases. Source: PBMCs, taken after 24 months of ibrutinib treatment. The sequence derives from a human donor with chronic lymphocytic leukemia. This CDR3 is CASSWGLAGVTQYF. The CDR3 region has the DNA TGTGCCAGCAGCTGGGGACTAGCGGGAGTCACGCAGTATTTT.